The 24 T cell receptor beta chains listed next were all sequenced from one sample in a study of a mutant IDH1 vaccine in newly diagnosed glioma. Assay: immunoSEQ multiplex PCR; the TCRdb copy retains only in-frame clones and omits some. The sample carries fewer than 70,000 clones, roughly 86% recorded once. These receptors' antigens are unknown. Stated time point: week 35, safety follow-up. Topical imiquimod was applied with each vaccine dose, which held 300 ug of mutant IDH1 20-mer peptide. The input for sequencing was PBMCs, taken from a glioma patient whose treatment included an IDH1 peptide vaccine. Every receptor here comes from a man aged 30 to 45 with glioma.

The chain carries TRBV20-1 and TRBJ2-1; D ambiguous. V lost 3 bases and J lost 11, with 8 bases in between. The CDR3 loop spans 10 amino acids. In germline, CDR1 is DFQATT, CDR2 SNEGSKA (reference sequence). In DNA form, the CDR3 reads TGCAGTGCTAGCTCAGAAAAGCAGTTCTTC. It yields the protein CSASSEKQFF.

The chain links TRBV10-3 to TRBJ2-5; 7 bases line up with TRBD1. V shed 3 bases, J shed 2 bases, and the junction held 3 bases outside the gene matches. The CDR3 runs to 14 residues. Germline assignment: CDR1 ENHRY and CDR2 SYGVKD. The CDR3 DNA sequence: TGTGCCATCAGTGACTCGGGACAGCAAGAGACCCAGTACTTC. Translating it yields CAISDSGQQETQYF.

V usage is TRBV27 and J usage is TRBJ2-3; 13 bases match TRBD2. Germline V gene data show CDR1 as MNHEY and CDR2 as SMNVEV (reference sequence). The CDR3 totals 16 residues. With V trimmed by 5 bases and J by 11 bases, 13 bases remained unmatched. The CDR3, as DNA: TGTGCCAGCAGTCCCCCCCGACTAGCGGGAGGCCGGGGGCAGTATTTT. The encoded protein is CASSPPRLAGGRGQYF.

The chain couples TRBV7-9 to TRBJ2-3, with D uncertain. This CDR3 comprises 14 residues. Trimming cost V 2 bases and J 2 bases, with 8 bases left between them. The germline V gene encodes CDR1 SEHNR and CDR2 FQNEAQ (reference sequence). CDR3 nucleotides: TGTGCCAGCAGCTTAACTGGGGTCACAGATACGCAGTATTTT. Its translation: CASSLTGVTDTQYF.

This chain uses TRBV5-4 with TRBJ2-1, with 8 bases aligning to TRBD1. There are 12 residues in the CDR3. J gave up 12 bases and V 0 bases, and 2 bases lay outside the gene matches. Per germline, CDR1 SGHNT and CDR2 YYREEE (reference sequence). CDR3: CASSLGQGMQFF. Here the CDR3 DNA reads TGTGCCAGCAGCTTGGGACAGGGGATGCAGTTCTTC. Using reference TRBV5-4 and TRBJ2-1 for the parts outside the CDR3, the full variable domain is ETGVTQSPTHLIKTRGQQVTLRCSSQSGHNTVSWYQQALGQGPQFIFQYYREEENGRGNFPPRFSGLQFPNYSSELNVNALELDDSALYLCASSLGQGMQFFGPGTRLTVL.

This clone was observed a single time. For the CDR3, the DNA is TGTGCCAGCAGCTCATACGGCGCTAGCGGGGGGGCCGGGGATACGCAGTATTTT. This gives the protein CASSSYGASGGAGDTQYF. The chain uses TRBV7-2 and TRBJ2-3; 12 bases agree with TRBD2. Germline-derived CDR1 and CDR2 are SGHTA and FQGNSA. CDR3 length: 18 residues. Trimming at V came to 4 bases and at J to 6 bases, leaving 14 bases not matched to a gene.

There are a few counts of this clone. The rearrangement joins TRBV7-9 to TRBJ1-4, with a weak D call TRBD1 (6 bases). Deletions cut 1 base from V and 6 bases from J, with 12 bases between. This CDR3 contains 15 residues. Germline lookup yields CDR1 SEHNR and CDR2 FQNEAQ (reference sequence). In DNA, the CDR3 is TGTGCCAGCAGCTTAGTTTACAGGGCGGATGAAAAACTGTTTTTT. It specifies CASSLVYRADEKLFF.

The rearrangement uses TRBV5-1 and TRBJ2-5; 11 bases line up with TRBD2. Trimming cost V 5 bases and J 11 bases; bases outside gene matches: 26. The CDR3 runs 19 residues. Germline loops: CDR1 SGHRS, CDR2 YFSETQ. The CDR3 DNA reads as TGCGCCAGCAGTCCACGCCCCTGGGGTAGCGGGAGGGTGAGCTACGGGCAGTACTTC. Translated: CASSPRPWGSGRVSYGQYF.

The rearrangement joins TRBV6-5 to TRBJ2-3; no firm D call. The CDR3 is 12 amino acids. The germline V gene has CDR1 MNHEY and CDR2 SVGAGI. With 5 bases removed from V and 4 bases from J, the gap between germline ends came to 7 bases. CDR3 loop: CASSGTADTQYF. The CDR3 DNA reads TGTGCCAGCAGTGGTACTGCAGATACGCAGTATTTT.

This rearrangement joins TRBV2 to TRBJ1-1, with 9 positions matching TRBD1. Germline loops: CDR1 SNHLY, CDR2 FYNNEI. There are 14 residues in the CDR3. V shed 7 bases, J shed 6 bases, and the junction held 9 bases outside the gene matches. The CDR3 region has the DNA TGTGCCAGCATAAGGGACAGGGAATATTCTGAAGCTTTCTTT. This encodes CASIRDREYSEAFF.

This chain links TRBV7-9 with TRBJ1-6; D unresolved. From germline, CDR1 is SEHNR and CDR2 FQNEAQ (reference sequence). The CDR3 extends over 14 amino acids. The V end lost 5 bases, the J end lost 7 bases, and 12 bases lay between the germline ends. CDR3 in DNA: TGTGCCAGCAGCCGCCAGACGGTGAATTCACCCCTCCACTTT. This sequence encodes CASSRQTVNSPLHF.

The count of this clone is one. The chain carries TRBV9 and TRBJ2-7, with D possibly TRBD2 on 6 matching bases. Germline assignment: CDR1 SGDLS and CDR2 YYNGEE. This CDR3 is built from 16 residues. Trimming took 0 bases from V and 5 from J, leaving 18 bases between them. For the CDR3, the DNA is TGTGCCAGCAGCGTAGAGGTTAGGGGCGGGATGGACGAGCAGTACTTC. Its translation is CASSVEVRGGMDEQYF.

The count of this clone is one. The CDR3 loop is CASSPPGTGGPYEKLFF. The CDR3 DNA sequence: TGTGCCAGCAGCCCCCCGGGGACAGGGGGCCCCTATGAAAAACTGTTTTTT. This chain uses TRBV7-9 with TRBJ1-4, with 12 bases identical to TRBD1. Germline loops: CDR1 SEHNR, CDR2 FQNEAQ (reference sequence). The ends lost 5 bases at V and 6 bases at J; junction bases unmatched: 10. The CDR3 consists of 17 residues. The full variable domain, rest sourced from reference TRBV7-9 and TRBJ1-4, is DTGVSQNPRHKITKRGQNVTFRCDPISEHNRLYWYRQTLGQGPEFLTYFQNEAQLEKSRLLSDRFSAERPKGSFSTLEIQRTEQGDSAMYLCASSPPGTGGPYEKLFFGSGTQLSVL.

V usage is TRBV27 and J usage is TRBJ1-3; D is uncertain. The CDR3 contains 11 residues. Germline values: CDR1 MNHEY, CDR2 SMNVEV (reference sequence). Between the trimmed V and J ends, which lost 7 bases and 4 bases, there was a span of 5 bases. The chain's CDR3 is CASIGGNTIYF. The DNA for the CDR3 is TGTGCCAGCATTGGAGGAAACACCATATATTTT.

The count of this clone is one. The V gene is TRBV7-6, the J gene TRBJ1-1; no clear D. The CDR3 is 13 residues long. Per germline, CDR1 SGHVS and CDR2 FNYEAQ. V was trimmed by 2 bases and J by 5 bases, leaving 9 bases between them. The CDR3, as DNA: TGTGCCAGCAGCTTATATCAGGAGACTGAAGCTTTCTTT. Encoded protein: CASSLYQETEAFF.

This chain links TRBV5-1 with TRBJ2-2; D is ambiguous. CDR1 and CDR2 (germline): SGHRS, YFSETQ. Trimming cost V 0 bases and J 10 bases, with 7 bases left between them. The CDR3 is 12 amino acids. CDR3 region: CASSLGEQELFF. DNA for the CDR3: TGCGCCAGCAGCTTGGGTGAGCAGGAGCTGTTTTTT. The complete variable domain, with remaining parts taken from reference TRBV5-1 and TRBJ2-2, reads KAGVTQTPRYLIKTRGQQVTLSCSPISGHRSVSWYQQTPGQGLQFLFEYFSETQRNKGNFPGRFSGRQFSNSRSEMNVSTLELGDSALYLCASSLGEQELFFGEGSRLTVL.

The chain recombines TRBV19 with TRBJ1-2, with 9 bases identical to TRBD1. CDR3 length equals 13 residues. CDR1 is LNHDA, CDR2 SQIVND, per germline (reference sequence). The V and J ends lost 10 bases and 8 bases, in that order; junction bases with no gene match: 11. The DNA of the CDR3 is TGTGCCACTAATGCCGGGACAGGGTTGGGCTACACCTTC. Protein: CATNAGTGLGYTF.

This chain links TRBV27 with TRBJ2-7; TRBD2 is a possible D gene (5 bases). Deletions cut 3 bases from V and 3 bases from J, with 15 bases between. CDR3 length: 15 residues. Germline-derived CDR1 and CDR2 are MNHEY and SMNVEV (reference sequence). The CDR3 DNA reads TGTGCCAGCAGTTTGGGAGTACCTCAGCTCTACGAGCAGTACTTC. It is translated as CASSLGVPQLYEQYF.

This clone was observed once. The chain has TRBV7-9 and TRBJ1-1; possibly TRBD1 for D (6 bases). V was trimmed by 6 bases and J by 8 bases, leaving 16 bases between them. Germline V gene lookup returns CDR1 SEHNR and CDR2 FQNEAQ (reference sequence). The CDR3 consists of 13 residues. DNA of the CDR3: TGTGCCAGCAGTAACCTGGGGGCCGGGGAAGCTTTCTTT. Translating gives CASSNLGAGEAFF.

V is TRBV7-9 and J is TRBJ2-6; D is unresolved. Germline CDR1 is SEHNR and CDR2 is FQNEAQ (reference sequence). The CDR3 is 15 residues long. V gave up 5 bases and J gave up 0 bases, with 8 bases separating them. The CDR3, as DNA: TGTGCCAGCAGCCCAAGGGTCTCTGGGGCCAACGTCCTGACTTTC. Protein product: CASSPRVSGANVLTF.

This clone came up a few times. The chain combines TRBV5-6 with TRBJ1-2; D gene ambiguous. V was shortened by 6 bases and J by 2 bases, with 11 bases between the two germline ends. CDR1 SGHDT and CDR2 YYEEEE come from the germline V gene. This CDR3 spans 13 amino acids. Here the CDR3 DNA reads TGTGCCAGCAACGACGGACCAAACTATGGCTACACCTTC. This sequence encodes CASNDGPNYGYTF.

The chain uses TRBV4-1 and TRBJ1-1; D may be TRBD1 (6 bases). This CDR3 comprises 16 residues. The ends were cut back, 1 base at V and 1 base at J, with 13 bases in the middle. Germline V gene sequence: CDR1 MGHRA, CDR2 YSYEKL. The CDR3 spells CASSQGWGGRNTEAFF. CDR3 DNA: TGCGCCAGCAGCCAAGGTTGGGGGGGCAGGAACACTGAAGCTTTCTTT.

The chain is built from TRBV7-7 and TRBJ2-3; perhaps TRBD1 as D (6 bases). There are 15 residues in the CDR3. V was trimmed by 5 bases and J by 0 bases, leaving 12 bases between them. Per the germline V gene, CDR1 is SSHAT and CDR2 is FNYEAQ (reference sequence). CDR3 residues: CASSRRGSSTDTQYF. For the CDR3, the DNA is TGTGCCAGCAGCCGCAGGGGTAGTAGCACAGATACGCAGTATTTT.

The chain couples TRBV4-3 to TRBJ1-2; D gene uncertain. Germline values: CDR1 LGHNA, CDR2 YSLEER. This CDR3 has 14 residues. Trimming left V 2 bases short and J 0 bases short, with 7 bases between. The CDR3 region is CASSQILANYGYTF. DNA for the CDR3: TGCGCCAGCAGCCAAATCCTAGCTAACTATGGCTACACCTTC.